These 27 T cell receptor beta chains were all obtained from the same sample, sequenced in a study of OX40 agonist ivuxolimab in advanced cancers. Profiling relied on immunoSEQ multiplex PCR, and the TCRdb table lists in-frame clones only, not all of them. The sample shows about 61,000 clones, 75% to 90% of them seen only once. The sequenced sample was CD4+ or CD8+ T cells sorted from blood, obtained in a trial of the OX40 agonist ivuxolimab. The receptors were gathered from an adult with an advanced solid tumor such as melanoma, head and neck, liver or kidney cancer.

This chain joins TRBV18 and TRBJ2-3; 12 nucleotides agree with TRBD2. Germline CDR1 is KGHSH and CDR2 is LQKENI. V lost 3 bases, J lost 3 bases, and 1 base stayed unmatched. The CDR3 sequence is 15 residues long. In DNA, the CDR3 is TGTGCCAGCTCACCGACTAGCGGGAGTACAGATACGCAGTATTTT. It yields the protein CASSPTSGSTDTQYF.

The CDR3 DNA reads TGTGCCAGCAGTCTAGCGGGAGCCACCTACGAGCAGTACTTC. Its protein is CASSLAGATYEQYF. This chain connects TRBV28 to TRBJ2-7, with 10 bases matching TRBD2. The J segment lost 2 bases and the V segment lost 5 bases, leaving 3 bases of the junction unmatched. Germline lookup yields CDR1 MDHEN and CDR2 SYDVKM. There are 14 residues in the CDR3.

The rearrangement links TRBV5-1 to TRBJ2-2, with D possibly TRBD2 on 5 matching bases. The germline V gene has CDR1 SGHRS and CDR2 YFSETQ. Trimming stripped 6 bases from V and 5 bases from J, with 11 bases between. CDR3 size: 13 residues. CDR3 protein: CASKRVLTGELFF. The CDR3 DNA sequence: TGCGCCAGCAAGAGGGTATTAACCGGGGAGCTGTTTTTT.

The V gene is TRBV19, the J gene TRBJ1-3; D might be TRBD1 (6 bases). The V and J ends lost 3 bases and 2 bases respectively, with 8 bases between them. Germline CDR1 is LNHDA and CDR2 is SQIVND (reference sequence). CDR3 length: 14 residues. The CDR3 sequence: CASSIGQPGNTIYF. The CDR3, as DNA: TGTGCCAGTAGTATCGGACAGCCTGGAAACACCATATATTTT.

This chain joins TRBV6-5 and TRBJ2-7; no clear D gene. The CDR3 has 12 amino acids. V was shortened by 6 bases and J by 2 bases, with 8 bases between the two germline ends. The germline CDR1 and CDR2 sequences are MNHEY and SVGAGI. CDR3 DNA: TGTGCCAGCAGCCCTCAGACCTACGAGCAGTACTTC. This encodes CASSPQTYEQYF.

This clone occurred once. Other DNA sequences in this specimen translate into the identical CDR3. The rearrangement links TRBV10-3 to TRBJ2-2; perhaps D is TRBD1 or TRBD2 (5 bases each). The length of the CDR3 is 16 residues. CDR1 and CDR2 (germline): ENHRY, SYGVKD. Trimming took 0 bases from V and 0 from J, leaving 8 bases between them. In nucleotides, the CDR3 is TGTGCCATCAGTGAGTCGAGGGGAGCGAACACCGGGGAGCTGTTTTTT. Amino acid sequence: CAISESRGANTGELFF.

The chain uses TRBV7-6 and TRBJ1-4, with D uncertain. V shed 3 bases and J shed 4 bases, with 0 bases lying between them. The germline V gene has CDR1 SGHVS and CDR2 FNYEAQ. The length of the CDR3 is 11 residues. The chain's CDR3 is CASSFNEKLFF. CDR3 nucleotides: TGTGCCAGCAGCTTTAATGAAAAACTGTTTTTT.

V usage is TRBV6-6 and J usage is TRBJ2-1; the D call may be TRBD1 or TRBD2 (5 bases each). Germline assignment: CDR1 MNHNY and CDR2 SVGAGI (reference sequence). This CDR3 has 13 residues. V gave up 2 bases and J gave up 7 bases, with 9 bases separating them. The CDR3 DNA follows: TGTGCCAGCAGTTACGAGGGGTTGAATGAGCAGTTCTTC. Protein: CASSYEGLNEQFF.

This clone is a singleton in its sample. The CDR3 protein is CASSLTGYAEAFF. CDR3 bases: TGTGCCAGCAGTTTGACAGGGTACGCTGAAGCTTTCTTT. The V call is TRBV2, the J call TRBJ1-1, with 7 bases lining up with TRBD1. The trim removed 5 bases at V and 6 bases at J, leaving 6 bases unmatched. This CDR3 spans 13 amino acids. The V gene's germline CDR1 is SNHLY and CDR2 FYNNEI.

The chain recombines TRBV18 with TRBJ1-1; weak D call: TRBD1 (6 bases). This CDR3 comprises 17 residues. The V and J ends lost 3 bases and 3 bases respectively, with 20 bases between them. Germline V gene sequence: CDR1 KGHSH, CDR2 LQKENI. The CDR3: CASSPSQLGGADTEAFF. The DNA for the CDR3 is TGTGCCAGCTCACCGTCCCAATTGGGGGGCGCTGACACTGAAGCTTTCTTT.

The chain carries TRBV2 and TRBJ2-3, with TRBD1 matching 9 bases. The CDR3 runs 15 residues. The J segment lost 5 bases and the V segment lost 5 bases, leaving 8 bases of the junction unmatched. Germline-derived CDR1 and CDR2 are SNHLY and FYNNEI. The DNA of the CDR3 is TGTGCCAGCAGTTACCGGGACAGGGTGGGAGATACGCAGTATTTT. It codes for CASSYRDRVGDTQYF.

J is TRBJ2-3 and V is TRBV5-1; 8 bases agree with TRBD1. Looked up from germline, CDR1 is SGHRS and CDR2 is YFSETQ. The CDR3 is 14 residues long. V lost 4 bases, J lost 1 base, and 2 bases stayed unmatched. The DNA of the CDR3 is TGCGCCAGCAGCCCGGGACAGGGCACAGATACGCAGTATTTT. Protein: CASSPGQGTDTQYF.

CDR3 sequence reads: CASSIAFSMQFF. CDR3 nucleotide sequence: TGTGCCAGTAGTATAGCTTTTAGTATGCAGTTCTTC. The V gene is TRBV19, the J gene TRBJ2-1, with D hard to call. CDR3 size: 12 residues. Trimming pared 1 base from V and 12 bases from J, leaving 10 bases between. Germline CDR1 LNHDA, CDR2 SQIVND (reference sequence). Full variable domain (outside the CDR3, taken from reference TRBV19 and TRBJ2-1): DGGITQSPKYLFRKEGQNVTLSCEQNLNHDAMYWYRQDPGQGLRLIYYSQIVNDFQKGDIAEGYSVSREKKESFPLTVTSAQKNPTAFYLCASSIAFSMQFFGPGTRLTVL.

The chain joins TRBV5-1 to TRBJ2-5; D uncertain. CDR3 length: 13 amino acids. In germline, CDR1 is SGHRS, CDR2 YFSETQ. V was trimmed by 1 base and J by 2 bases, leaving 6 bases between them. CDR3 DNA sequence: TGCGCCAGCAGCTTGAACGGGCAAGAGACCCAGTACTTC. It is translated as CASSLNGQETQYF.

The CDR3 nucleotides are TGTGCCAGCAGCTTGGGACAGGAGTCCTACGAGCAGTACTTC. Its protein product is CASSLGQESYEQYF. J is TRBJ2-7 and V is TRBV5-5, with D perhaps TRBD1 (6 bases). V lost 0 bases, J lost 1 base, and 8 bases lay in between. CDR3 length: 14 residues. CDR1 is SGHKS and CDR2 is YYEKEE in the germline V gene (reference sequence).

The V and J genes are TRBV6-5 and TRBJ2-7; D is perhaps TRBD2 (6 bases). The CDR3 runs to 13 residues. Deletions cut 6 bases from V and 6 bases from J, with 15 bases between. Germline assignment: CDR1 MNHEY and CDR2 SVGAGI. In nucleotides, the CDR3 is TGTGCCAGCAGAAAGATAGCGGTCGGCGAGCAGTACTTC. Residues: CASRKIAVGEQYF.

The V call is TRBV6-5, the J call TRBJ2-7, with 9 bases identical to TRBD2. The junction had 8 bases not matched to a gene; V was cut back by 6 bases and J by 2 bases. Germline V lookup: CDR1 MNHEY, CDR2 SVGAGI. CDR3 length equals 15 residues. CDR3 loop: CASSSPGLATYEQYF. DNA of the CDR3: TGTGCCAGCAGCTCCCCGGGACTAGCCACCTACGAGCAGTACTTC.

The chain recombines TRBV6-5 with TRBJ1-5, with a possible D match to TRBD1 (5 bases). The V end was cut by 6 bases, the J end by 2 bases, with 14 bases between. This CDR3 region has 15 residues. Germline V gene data show CDR1 as MNHEY and CDR2 as SVGAGI. CDR3 DNA sequence: TGTGCCAGCAGCCAGGGAGTCGGTGGCAATCAGCCCCAGCATTTT. Amino acids: CASSQGVGGNQPQHF.

The rearrangement links TRBV6-1 to TRBJ1-6; D ambiguous. Trimming removed 5 bases from V and 10 bases from J, with 12 bases in between. This CDR3 spans 13 amino acids. The germline gives CDR1 MNHNS, CDR2 SASEGT. The CDR3 DNA sequence: TGTGCCAGCAGTTATTCAAGAGAGTCACCCCTCCACTTT. This translates into CASSYSRESPLHF.

This clone was seen just once. This sequence joins TRBV7-2 and TRBJ2-7, with a tentative D call TRBD1 (7 bases). Germline loops: CDR1 SGHTA, CDR2 FQGNSA. V lost 5 bases and J lost 2, with 16 bases in between. This CDR3 is 15 amino acids long. Written as DNA, the CDR3 is TGTGCCAGCAGCATTACAGGGGAGCGGGCCTACGAGCAGTACTTC. It encodes CASSITGERAYEQYF.

This clone came up once. The V gene is TRBV7-2, the J gene TRBJ1-1; 7 bases fit TRBD1. J gave up 0 bases and V 5 bases, and 6 bases lay outside the gene matches. Germline CDR1 SGHTA, CDR2 FQGNSA. CDR3 size: 15 residues. CDR3 in DNA: TGTGCCAGCAGCCCGAGACAGGGTGTGAACACTGAAGCTTTCTTT. Its translation: CASSPRQGVNTEAFF.

J is TRBJ1-2 and V is TRBV28; D not resolved. This CDR3 is built from 15 residues. V lost 4 bases to trimming and J lost 4 bases, with 16 bases between them. Germline loops: CDR1 MDHEN, CDR2 SYDVKM. CDR3 sequence (DNA): TGTGCCAGCAGTTCCACAGCAACCGCTCTCTATGGCTACACCTTC. It translates to CASSSTATALYGYTF.

The rearrangement links TRBV6-1 to TRBJ1-1; tentative D call: TRBD1 (6 bases). CDR3 length equals 13 residues. The V gene's germline CDR1 is MNHNS and CDR2 SASEGT. Trimming shortened V by 5 bases and J by 1 base, and 8 bases separated the two germline ends. The CDR3 sequence is CASSPQGNTEAFF. The CDR3 nucleotides are TGTGCCAGCAGTCCACAGGGGAACACTGAAGCTTTCTTT.

This clone was seen once. V is TRBV11-2 and J is TRBJ2-1, with 8 bases fitting TRBD2. Germline CDR1 is SGHAT and CDR2 is FQNNGV. The CDR3 has 15 residues. Losses at the gene ends were 5 bases for V and 7 bases for J; bases not matched to a gene: 10. CDR3 region: CASSRIAGKGNEQFF. As DNA, the CDR3 is TGTGCCAGCAGCCGGATAGCGGGAAAGGGAAATGAGCAGTTCTTC.

V and J are TRBV6-5 and TRBJ2-7; 12 bases fit TRBD2. This CDR3 has 15 residues. The V and J ends lost 0 bases and 4 bases, in that order; junction bases with no gene match: 1. The germline V gene has CDR1 MNHEY and CDR2 SVGAGI. The CDR3 sequence: CASSYSLAGGYEQYF. CDR3 in DNA: TGTGCCAGCAGTTACTCGCTAGCGGGAGGGTACGAGCAGTACTTC.

This chain connects TRBV27 to TRBJ2-7; D is unclear. Germline V gives CDR1 MNHEY, CDR2 SMNVEV (reference sequence). V shed 1 base and J shed 6 bases, with 13 bases lying between them. The CDR3 extends over 14 amino acids. CDR3 amino acids: CASSLLAPRGEQYF. DNA for the CDR3: TGTGCCAGCAGTTTATTGGCGCCCCGAGGCGAGCAGTACTTC.

The chain links TRBV5-4 to TRBJ2-1; 10 nucleotides align to TRBD2. Germline V gene lookup returns CDR1 SGHNT and CDR2 YYREEE (reference sequence). The junction had 5 bases not matched to a gene; V was cut back by 0 bases and J by 5 bases. The CDR3 spans 16 residues. The CDR3 is CASSLDQRGGHNEQFF. CDR3 DNA: TGTGCCAGCAGCTTGGATCAGCGGGGGGGGCACAATGAGCAGTTCTTC.